Below, 17 T cell receptor beta chains from the same sample are listed, as sequenced in a study of response to subunit inactivated influenza vaccine. TCRdb processed the RT-PCR reads anew with MiXCR; each CDR3 protein has one entry. The data contain roughly 780,000 distinct CDR3 sequences, approximately 18% of them singletons. The sample was PBMCs from blood, taken more than 4 days after vaccination. These TCRs come from a man aged 45-65 years who received an inactivated influenza vaccine.

This clonotype was observed a handful of times. The chain carries TRBV5-1 and TRBJ2-7; 8 bases are shared with TRBD1. The CDR3 runs 16 residues. CDR1 is SGHRS and CDR2 is YFSETQ in the germline V gene. V shed 0 bases and J 6 bases; nucleotides not matched to a gene: 11. CDR3 protein: CASSLATGQGFGEQYF. CDR3 bases: TGCGCCAGCAGCTTGGCCACAGGACAGGGATTCGGCGAGCAGTACTTC.

This clonotype came up a few times. This sequence joins TRBV7-2 and TRBJ1-1; D call uncertain. The CDR3 runs 15 residues. Germline V gene data show CDR1 as SGHTA and CDR2 as FQGNSA. The germline V and J ends were trimmed by 1 base and 0 bases, with 9 bases remaining between them. In nucleotides, the CDR3 is TGTGCCAGCAGCTTAGGGTCCGGGATGAACACTGAAGCTTTCTTT. Translating gives CASSLGSGMNTEAFF. The whole variable domain, remainder taken from reference TRBV7-2 and TRBJ1-1, is GAGVSQSPSNKVTEKGKDVELRCDPISGHTALYWYRQSLGQGLEFLIYFQGNSAPDKSGLPSDRFSAERTGGSVSTLTIQRTQQEDSAVYLCASSLGSGMNTEAFFGQGTRLTVV.

The table lists this clonotype with a few counts. V gene TRBV7-9 combines with J gene TRBJ2-3; the match to TRBD2 covers 8 bases. With 5 bases clipped from V and 4 bases from J, the junction kept 8 bases outside the gene matches. The CDR3 loop spans 15 amino acids. Germline CDR1 and CDR2: SEHNR and FQNEAQ (reference sequence). CDR3 residues: CASSDGIAGSDTQYF. DNA of the CDR3: TGTGCCAGCAGCGATGGGATAGCGGGGTCAGATACGCAGTATTTT.

The rearrangement uses TRBV5-1 and TRBJ2-3, with D possibly matching TRBD2 (5 bases). Germline V gene sequence: CDR1 SGHRS, CDR2 YFSETQ. V was shortened by 0 bases and J by 6 bases, with 8 bases between the two germline ends. The CDR3 runs to 13 residues. The CDR3 here is CASSLAGMDTQYF. The DNA of the CDR3 is TGCGCCAGCAGCTTGGCCGGGATGGATACGCAGTATTTT.

The CDR3 DNA follows: TGTGCCAGCAGTTACAGGGTTCCCCAGCCCCAGCATTTT. Its translation is CASSYRVPQPQHF. The chain links TRBV6-6 to TRBJ1-5; no definite D call. Trimming removed 2 bases at V and 7 bases at J, with 9 bases between. The CDR3 contains 13 residues. Germline V gene sequence: CDR1 MNHNY, CDR2 SVGAGI (reference sequence).

This clonotype was recorded only once. This chain links TRBV12-3 or TRBV12-4 with TRBJ2-3; 8 bases align to TRBD2. The CDR3 is made up of 14 amino acids. With 5 bases clipped from V and 7 bases from J, the junction kept 8 bases outside the gene matches. This chain's CDR3 is CASSISGGANTQYF. The CDR3 DNA sequence: TGTGCCAGCAGTATTTCCGGGGGGGCAAATACGCAGTATTTT.

This clonotype showed up just a few times. The gene calls are TRBV11-2 and TRBJ2-7, with a weak D call TRBD2 (5 bases). Germline V CDR1 and CDR2: SGHAT, FQNNGV. This CDR3 comprises 15 residues. The V gene lost 6 bases and the J gene lost 2 bases, with 17 bases spanning the gap. This CDR3 reads CASSGGQASPYEQYF. Here the CDR3 DNA reads TGTGCCAGCAGTGGAGGTCAGGCGTCCCCCTACGAGCAGTACTTC.

The genes are TRBV27 and TRBJ2-1, with unresolved D. This CDR3 region has 15 residues. V was cut by 6 bases and J by 3 bases, with 15 bases left in between. Germline V gives CDR1 MNHEY, CDR2 SMNVEV (reference sequence). In DNA, the CDR3 is TGTGCCAGCAGCCTGACGACCGTCAGCTACAATGAGCAGTTCTTC. Encoded protein: CASSLTTVSYNEQFF.

This clonotype was counted ten times or more. The genes are TRBV29-1 and TRBJ2-6, with TRBD1 matching 8 bases. V lost 7 bases to trimming and J lost 1 base; unmatched junction nucleotides: 9. The germline V gene has CDR1 SQVTM and CDR2 ANQGSEA. This CDR3 has 16 amino acids. The CDR3 here is CSAKGRQGSGANVLTF. For the CDR3, the DNA is TGCAGCGCCAAAGGGCGACAGGGGTCTGGGGCCAACGTCCTGACTTTC.

This clonotype showed up just a few times. This sequence joins TRBV12-3 or TRBV12-4 and TRBJ2-7; D not resolved. The CDR3 loop spans 11 amino acids. Trimming removed 8 bases at V and 3 bases at J, with 8 bases between. In nucleotides, the CDR3 is TGTGCCAGCGGGGAATACTACGAGCAGTACTTC. Translated: CASGEYYEQYF.

V is TRBV11-1 and J is TRBJ2-5, with 11 bases lining up with TRBD1. CDR3 length: 19 amino acids. CDR1 is SGHAT, CDR2 FQDESV, per germline (reference sequence). V lost 5 bases to trimming and J lost 6 bases; unmatched junction nucleotides: 20. The CDR3 bases are TGTGCCAGCAGCCCTCATTGGGACAGGGGGATCCGGGGCACGCAGACCCAGTACTTC. Protein product: CASSPHWDRGIRGTQTQYF.

This clonotype was detected ten times or more. The chain employs TRBV5-6 and TRBJ2-1; a possible D gene is TRBD2 (7 bases). CDR1 is SGHDT, CDR2 YYEEEE, per germline. Trimming cost V 0 bases and J 1 base, with 14 bases left between them. CDR3 length equals 17 residues. The CDR3 nucleotides are TGTGCCAGCAGCTTGGCACCCGCGGGGGCTTCCTACAATGAGCAGTTCTTC. Translated: CASSLAPAGASYNEQFF.

The chain is built from TRBV28 and TRBJ1-2, with 8 bases lining up with TRBD1. CDR3 length: 15 amino acids. Trimming cost V 3 bases and J 2 bases; bases outside gene matches: 5. Germline V lookup: CDR1 MDHEN, CDR2 SYDVKM. CDR3 in DNA: TGTGCCAGCAGTTTCCCTCAGGGGGCCAACTATGGCTACACCTTC. This encodes CASSFPQGANYGYTF.

V gene TRBV7-9 combines with J gene TRBJ1-1; no clear D gene. Germline V gives CDR1 SEHNR, CDR2 FQNEAQ (reference sequence). Trimming took 8 bases from V and 0 from J, leaving 4 bases between them. This CDR3 spans 11 amino acids. CDR3 region: CASVLNTEAFF. The DNA for the CDR3 is TGTGCCAGCGTACTGAACACTGAAGCTTTCTTT.

This clonotype was seen more than once but under ten times. The chain combines TRBV29-1 with TRBJ2-7, with TRBD2 matching over 11 bases. V gave up 1 base and J gave up 6 bases; unmatched junction bases: 5. This CDR3 region has 14 residues. Germline CDR1 is SQVTM and CDR2 is ANQGSEA. DNA of the CDR3: TGCAGCGTTGAAGGTACTAGCGGGAGAAGCGAGCAGTACTTC. Its protein product is CSVEGTSGRSEQYF.

This clonotype was recorded at least ten times. This chain joins TRBV7-3 and TRBJ2-2; D is unresolved. The V end was cut by 2 bases, the J end by 3 bases, with 7 bases between. The CDR3 is 14 amino acids. Germline loops: CDR1 SGHTA, CDR2 FQGTGA. CDR3 amino acids: CASSLRPYTGELFF. The CDR3 nucleotides read TGTGCCAGCAGCTTACGGCCCTACACCGGGGAGCTGTTTTTT.

The genes are TRBV10-2 and TRBJ1-5, with D possibly being TRBD1 (5 bases). The CDR3 is 13 amino acids. V gave up 3 bases and J gave up 6 bases, with 9 bases separating them. The germline CDR1 and CDR2 sequences are WSHSY and SAAADI. The CDR3 bases are TGCGCCAGCAGTGATAAGGGGTTTCAGCCCCAGCATTTT. Encoded protein: CASSDKGFQPQHF.